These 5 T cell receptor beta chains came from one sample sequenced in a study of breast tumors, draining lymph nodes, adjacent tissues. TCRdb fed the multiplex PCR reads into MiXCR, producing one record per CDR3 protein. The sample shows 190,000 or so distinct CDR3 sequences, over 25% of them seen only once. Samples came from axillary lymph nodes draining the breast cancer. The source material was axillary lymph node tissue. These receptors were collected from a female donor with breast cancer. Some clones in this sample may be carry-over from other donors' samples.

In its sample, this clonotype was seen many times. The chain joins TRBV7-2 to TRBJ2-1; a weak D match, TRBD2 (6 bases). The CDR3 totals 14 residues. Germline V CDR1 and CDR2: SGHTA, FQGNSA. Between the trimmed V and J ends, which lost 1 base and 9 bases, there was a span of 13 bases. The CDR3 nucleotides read TGTGCCAGCAGCTTAGTCCTAGCGAGGGCTGAGCAGTTCTTC. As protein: CASSLVLARAEQFF.

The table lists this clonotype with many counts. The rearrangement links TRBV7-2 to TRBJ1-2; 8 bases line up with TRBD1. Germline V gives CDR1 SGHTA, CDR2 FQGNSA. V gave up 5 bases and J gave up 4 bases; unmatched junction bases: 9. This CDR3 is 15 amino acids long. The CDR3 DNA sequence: TGTGCCAGCAGCGAAGGGACAGGACTCAGCTATGGCTACACCTTC. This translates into CASSEGTGLSYGYTF. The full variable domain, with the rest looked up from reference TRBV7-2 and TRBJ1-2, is GAGVSQSPSNKVTEKGKDVELRCDPISGHTALYWYRQSLGQGLEFLIYFQGNSAPDKSGLPSDRFSAERTGGSVSTLTIQRTQQEDSAVYLCASSEGTGLSYGYTFGSGTRLTVV.

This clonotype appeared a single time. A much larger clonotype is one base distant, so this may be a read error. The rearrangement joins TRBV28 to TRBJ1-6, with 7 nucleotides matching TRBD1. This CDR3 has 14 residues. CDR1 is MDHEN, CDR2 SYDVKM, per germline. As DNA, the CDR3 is TGTGCCAGCGGTTTTACAGGGGAGAACTCACCCCTCCACTTT. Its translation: CASGFTGENSPLHF.

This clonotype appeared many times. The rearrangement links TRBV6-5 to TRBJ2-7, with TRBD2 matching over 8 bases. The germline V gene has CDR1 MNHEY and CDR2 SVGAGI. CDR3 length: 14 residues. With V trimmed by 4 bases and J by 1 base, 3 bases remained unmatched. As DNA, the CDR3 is TGTGCCAGCAGTTCGATAGCGGGATCCTACGAGCAGTACTTC. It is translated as CASSSIAGSYEQYF.

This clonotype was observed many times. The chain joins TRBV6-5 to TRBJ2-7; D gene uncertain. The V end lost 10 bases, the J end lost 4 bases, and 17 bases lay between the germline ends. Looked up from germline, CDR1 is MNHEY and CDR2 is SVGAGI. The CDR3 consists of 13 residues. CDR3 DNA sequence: TGTGCCACCAAAGAAGGGATTGATTACGAGCAGTACTTC. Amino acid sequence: CATKEGIDYEQYF.